The 2 T cell receptor beta chains given below trace back to one sample, sequenced in a study of OX40 agonist ivuxolimab in advanced cancers. Some clones are missing from TCRdb's copy, which holds only in-frame ones; the method was immunoSEQ multiplex PCR. The table shows roughly 80,000 clones, with over 90% occurring only once. The source was CD4+ or CD8+ T cells sorted from blood, collected in a trial of the OX40 agonist ivuxolimab. All receptors come from an adult with an advanced solid tumor such as melanoma, head and neck, liver or kidney cancer.

In nucleotides, the CDR3 is TGTGCCAGTAAAGTGGGGAACCAAGAGACCCAGTACTTC. Translating gives CASKVGNQETQYF. The genes are TRBV19 and TRBJ2-5; D is ambiguous. Germline lookup yields CDR1 LNHDA and CDR2 SQIVND (reference sequence). The ends were cut back, 7 bases at V and 0 bases at J, with 9 bases in the middle. The CDR3 runs 13 residues.

The chain links TRBV10-2 to TRBJ1-1, with 8 positions matching TRBD1. V lost 2 bases and J lost 5; bases outside the gene matches: 7. Per the germline V gene, CDR1 is WSHSY and CDR2 is SAAADI. This CDR3 has 15 residues. CDR3 amino acids: CASSEGQGRGTEAFF. As DNA, the CDR3 is TGCGCCAGCAGTGAGGGACAGGGACGAGGGACTGAAGCTTTCTTT.